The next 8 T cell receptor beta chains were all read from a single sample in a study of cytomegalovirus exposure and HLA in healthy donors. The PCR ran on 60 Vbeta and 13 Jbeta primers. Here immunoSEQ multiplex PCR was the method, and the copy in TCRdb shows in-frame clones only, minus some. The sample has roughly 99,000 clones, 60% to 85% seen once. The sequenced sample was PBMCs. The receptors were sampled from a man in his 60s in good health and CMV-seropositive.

CDR3 region: CASTIIGTDTQYF. CDR3 nucleotides: TGTGCCAGTACCATCATAGGCACAGATACGCAGTATTTT. J is TRBJ2-3 and V is TRBV19, with D unresolved. Trimming pared 7 bases from V and 1 base from J, leaving 9 bases between. Germline CDR1 is LNHDA and CDR2 is SQIVND (reference sequence). The CDR3 has 13 residues.

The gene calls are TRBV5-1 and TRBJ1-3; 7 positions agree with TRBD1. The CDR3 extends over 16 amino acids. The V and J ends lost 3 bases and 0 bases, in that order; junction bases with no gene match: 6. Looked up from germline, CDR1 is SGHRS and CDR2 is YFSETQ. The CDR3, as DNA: TGCGCCAGCAGCTCGGGACAGCTAGTCTCTGGAAACACCATATATTTT. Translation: CASSSGQLVSGNTIYF.

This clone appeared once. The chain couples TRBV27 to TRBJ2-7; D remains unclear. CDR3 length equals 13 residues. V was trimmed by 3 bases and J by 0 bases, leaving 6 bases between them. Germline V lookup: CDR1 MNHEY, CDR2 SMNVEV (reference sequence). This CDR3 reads CASSLPDSYEQYF. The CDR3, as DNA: TGTGCCAGCAGTTTGCCAGACTCCTACGAGCAGTACTTC.

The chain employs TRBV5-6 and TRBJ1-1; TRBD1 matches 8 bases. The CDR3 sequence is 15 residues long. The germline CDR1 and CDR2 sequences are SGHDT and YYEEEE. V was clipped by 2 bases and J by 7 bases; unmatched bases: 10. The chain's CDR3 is CASSLPRDRIYEAFF. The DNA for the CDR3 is TGTGCCAGCAGCTTACCCCGGGACAGGATTTATGAAGCTTTCTTT. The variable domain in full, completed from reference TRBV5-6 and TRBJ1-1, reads DAGVTQSPTHLIKTRGQQVTLRCSPKSGHDTVSWYQQALGQGPQFIFQYYEEEERQRGNFPDRFSGHQFPNYSSELNVNALLLGDSALYLCASSLPRDRIYEAFFGQGTRLTVV.

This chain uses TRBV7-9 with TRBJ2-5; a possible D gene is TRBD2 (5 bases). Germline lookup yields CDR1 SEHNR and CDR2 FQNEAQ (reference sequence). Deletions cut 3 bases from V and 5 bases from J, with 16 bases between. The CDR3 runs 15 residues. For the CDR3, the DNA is TGTGCCAGCAGCTTCCGGGCCCCTCGCGGGGAGACCCAGTACTTC. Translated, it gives CASSFRAPRGETQYF.

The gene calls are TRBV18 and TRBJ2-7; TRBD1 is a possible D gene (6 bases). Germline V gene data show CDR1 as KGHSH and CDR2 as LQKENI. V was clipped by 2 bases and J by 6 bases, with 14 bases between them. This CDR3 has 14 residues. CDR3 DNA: TGTGCCAGCTCACCAGGGTCCAGGGGCATCGAGCAGTACTTC. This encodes CASSPGSRGIEQYF.

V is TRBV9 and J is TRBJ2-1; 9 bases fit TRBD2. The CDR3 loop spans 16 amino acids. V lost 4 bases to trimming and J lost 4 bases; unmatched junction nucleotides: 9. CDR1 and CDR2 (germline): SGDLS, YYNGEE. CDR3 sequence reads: CASSSTPRGGYNEQFF. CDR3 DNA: TGTGCCAGCAGCAGTACCCCGCGGGGGGGGTACAATGAGCAGTTCTTC.

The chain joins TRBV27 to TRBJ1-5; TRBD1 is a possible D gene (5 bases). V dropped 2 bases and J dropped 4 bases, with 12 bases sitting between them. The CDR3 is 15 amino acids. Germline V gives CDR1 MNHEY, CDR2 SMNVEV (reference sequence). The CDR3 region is CASSLTAGFNQPQHF. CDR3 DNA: TGTGCCAGCAGTTTAACCGCAGGGTTTAATCAGCCCCAGCATTTT.